Shown below are 31 T cell receptor beta chains from a single sample sequenced in a study of T cells after yellow fever vaccination. TCRdb itself ran the 5' RACE reads through MiXCR, one entry per CDR3 protein. The sample includes 25,000 to 30,000 distinct CDR3 sequences, around 4.6% of them seen just once. The specimen was CD8+ T cells sorted from PBMCs, collected 10 days after the yellow fever booster vaccination. These receptors all come from a man in his thirties or forties who received the YFV17D yellow fever vaccine.

This clonotype was seen many times. V and J are TRBV6-2 or TRBV6-3 and TRBJ2-1; the match to TRBD2 covers 8 bases. Germline values: CDR1 MNHEY, CDR2 SVGEGT. The V gene end was trimmed by 6 bases and the J gene end by 4 bases; junction bases not matched to a gene: 2. The CDR3 has 13 residues. The DNA of the CDR3 is TGTGCCAGCAGCATAGCGGGATACAATGAGCAGTTCTTC. This encodes CASSIAGYNEQFF.

This clonotype was counted at least ten times. J is TRBJ2-7 and V is TRBV7-9; TRBD1 matches at 7 bases. Germline V gene data show CDR1 as SEHNR and CDR2 as FQNEAQ (reference sequence). This CDR3 region has 13 residues. Trimming cost V 5 bases and J 3 bases; bases outside gene matches: 4. The CDR3 protein is CASSARDSYEQYF. The CDR3 bases are TGTGCCAGCAGCGCCCGGGACAGCTACGAGCAGTACTTC.

This clonotype was recorded many times. The chain combines TRBV7-8 with TRBJ2-2; 7 bases line up with TRBD1. Germline lookup yields CDR1 SGHVS and CDR2 FQNEAQ. Germline trimming cut 5 bases from V and 6 bases from J; bases unmatched to any gene: 0. This CDR3 comprises 12 residues. The CDR3 sequence is CASSQGAGELFF. CDR3 nucleotides: TGTGCCAGCAGCCAGGGGGCCGGGGAGCTGTTTTTT.

In its sample, this clonotype was seen many times. The gene calls are TRBV7-8 and TRBJ2-2, with 7 bases identical to TRBD1. V trimming: 6 bases; J trimming: 4 bases; junction bases outside the gene matches: 11. The length of the CDR3 is 16 residues. Germline V gene data show CDR1 as SGHVS and CDR2 as FQNEAQ. The CDR3 bases are TGTGCCAGCAGATCAAACAGGGGACGAACCACCGGGGAGCTGTTTTTT. It yields the protein CASRSNRGRTTGELFF.

This clonotype was seen repeatedly, ten times or more. V and J are TRBV7-6 and TRBJ2-1; D is undetermined. Germline V gives CDR1 SGHVS, CDR2 FNYEAQ. This CDR3 comprises 12 residues. The V and J ends lost 1 base and 10 bases respectively, with 8 bases between them. The CDR3 DNA sequence: TGTGCCAGCAGCTTAGAAGGTGTGGAGCAGTTCTTC. It encodes CASSLEGVEQFF.

In this sample, this clonotype turned up many times. V gene TRBV3-1 combines with J gene TRBJ2-6, with D possibly being TRBD2 (7 bases). The CDR3 has 16 amino acids. From germline, CDR1 is LGHDT and CDR2 YNNKEL (reference sequence). With 4 bases removed from V and 4 bases from J, the gap between germline ends came to 14 bases. CDR3 DNA sequence: TGTGCCAGCAGCCGGGCGGGGGCGAAAGGGGCCAACGTCCTGACTTTC. The encoded protein is CASSRAGAKGANVLTF. The full variable domain, with the rest looked up from reference TRBV3-1 and TRBJ2-6, is DTAVSQTPKYLVTQMGNDKSIKCEQNLGHDTMYWYKQDSKKFLKIMFSYNNKELIINETVPNRFSPKSPDKAHLNLHINSLELGDSAVYFCASSRAGAKGANVLTFGAGSRLTVL.

This clonotype was counted at least ten times. This chain connects TRBV20-1 to TRBJ2-3; 14 bases align to TRBD2. V gave up 6 bases and J gave up 2 bases; unmatched junction bases: 10. Per germline, CDR1 DFQATT and CDR2 SNEGSKA (reference sequence). The CDR3 is 17 residues long. The CDR3 coding sequence is TGCAGTGCGAGACTAGCGGGAGGGGAGTGGGTCACAGATACGCAGTATTTT. Amino acid sequence: CSARLAGGEWVTDTQYF.

By share of the sample, this clonotype is large. V and J are TRBV9 and TRBJ2-5, with 15 bases identical to TRBD2. The CDR3 is 18 amino acids. Germline trimming cut 0 bases from V and 2 bases from J; bases unmatched to any gene: 5. Germline CDR1 reads SGDLS; CDR2 reads YYNGEE. DNA of the CDR3: TGTGCCAGCAGCGTAGCGGGACTAGCGGGAGGACAACAAGAGACCCAGTACTTC. The encoded protein is CASSVAGLAGGQQETQYF.

The chain joins TRBV29-1 to TRBJ2-3, with 7 bases that match TRBD2. CDR1 and CDR2 (germline): SQVTM, ANQGSEA. This CDR3 has 13 residues. V shed 7 bases, J shed 0 bases, and the junction held 4 bases outside the gene matches. The CDR3, as DNA: TGCAGCGGGGATAGCGGGAGCACAGATACGCAGTATTTT. Its protein is CSGDSGSTDTQYF.

This clonotype was observed many times. This chain connects TRBV10-3 to TRBJ2-5; TRBD1 matches at 9 bases. V shed 3 bases, J shed 6 bases, and the junction held 5 bases outside the gene matches. The CDR3 runs 14 residues. Germline V gene sequence: CDR1 ENHRY, CDR2 SYGVKD. For the CDR3, the DNA is TGTGCCATCAGTGACGCACAGGGGGCAAAGACCCAGTACTTC. Amino acid sequence: CAISDAQGAKTQYF.

This clonotype has ten or more counts. The chain combines TRBV27 with TRBJ2-2, with 8 bases that match TRBD1. CDR1 is MNHEY, CDR2 SMNVEV, per germline (reference sequence). The CDR3 extends over 14 amino acids. V lost 6 bases to trimming and J lost 2 bases; unmatched junction nucleotides: 2. The CDR3 coding sequence is TGTGCCAGCAGGTCAGGGGGCAACACCGGGGAGCTGTTTTTT. This gives the protein CASRSGGNTGELFF.

There are many counts of this clonotype. The J gene is TRBJ2-7, the V gene TRBV6-5; D is possibly TRBD1 (5 bases). V dropped 5 bases and J dropped 5 bases, with 13 bases sitting between them. This CDR3 has 13 residues. Per germline, CDR1 MNHEY and CDR2 SVGAGI. Here the CDR3 reads CASSQGTLDEQYF. As DNA, the CDR3 is TGTGCCAGCAGTCAGGGCACTCTAGACGAGCAGTACTTC.

At least ten counts were recorded for this clonotype. The V and J genes are TRBV12-3 or TRBV12-4 and TRBJ2-1; perhaps D is TRBD1 or TRBD2 (5 bases each). V lost 1 base and J lost 9, with 16 bases in between. The CDR3 is made up of 15 amino acids. DNA for the CDR3: TGTGCCAGCAGTTTAGGGACCCCGGGGCGTGGTGAGCAGTTCTTC. As protein: CASSLGTPGRGEQFF.

This clonotype was observed a few times. The chain combines TRBV7-8 with TRBJ2-5; D ambiguous. The ends were cut back, 2 bases at V and 10 bases at J, with 8 bases in the middle. The V gene's germline CDR1 is SGHVS and CDR2 FQNEAQ. The CDR3 totals 11 residues. CDR3 region: CASSLNGGQYF. Here the CDR3 DNA reads TGTGCCAGCAGCTTAAATGGTGGCCAGTACTTC.

This clonotype showed up many times. This chain connects TRBV12-3 or TRBV12-4 to TRBJ2-1; D is unclear. The CDR3 is 15 residues long. V gave up 0 bases and J gave up 4 bases, with 10 bases separating them. The CDR3 is CASSLARNLYNEQFF. CDR3 bases: TGTGCCAGCAGTTTAGCGCGGAACCTATACAATGAGCAGTTCTTC.

This clonotype was observed many times. The genes are TRBV5-1 and TRBJ1-1; D possibly corresponds to TRBD1 (5 bases). Trimming shortened V by 1 base and J by 4 bases, and 14 bases separated the two germline ends. The CDR3 is 15 amino acids. CDR1 is SGHRS, CDR2 YFSETQ, per germline. CDR3 sequence: CASSLPGREGTEAFF. In DNA form, the CDR3 reads TGCGCCAGCAGCTTGCCCGGCAGGGAAGGCACTGAAGCTTTCTTT. Drawing the rest from reference TRBV5-1 and TRBJ1-1, the complete variable domain is KAGVTQTPRYLIKTRGQQVTLSCSPISGHRSVSWYQQTPGQGLQFLFEYFSETQRNKGNFPGRFSGRQFSNSRSEMNVSTLELGDSALYLCASSLPGREGTEAFFGQGTRLTVV.

Regarding this clonotype: Given a much more abundant clone one base away, this may be a read error. The V call is TRBV20-1, the J call TRBJ2-5, with TRBD2 as a possible D gene (6 bases). Germline CDR1 and CDR2: DFQATT and SNEGSKA (reference sequence). The length of the CDR3 is 12 residues. DNA of the CDR3: TGCAGCAAGGGGAGGACCGAAGACACCCAGTACTTC. It is translated as CSKGRTEDTQYF.

There are many counts of this clonotype. The chain couples TRBV4-1 to TRBJ2-1; 7 bases line up with TRBD2. Germline values: CDR1 MGHRA, CDR2 YSYEKL. J gave up 6 bases and V 5 bases, and 4 bases lay outside the gene matches. The CDR3 has 13 amino acids. The CDR3 nucleotides read TGCGCCAGCAGCGGGACTACCCCCAATGAGCAGTTCTTC. This sequence encodes CASSGTTPNEQFF.

This clonotype was observed many times. This chain links TRBV14 with TRBJ1-2, with D perhaps matching TRBD1 (5 bases). Between the trimmed V and J ends, which lost 5 bases and 4 bases, there was a span of 11 bases. The CDR3 runs to 13 residues. Germline V gene data show CDR1 as SGHDN and CDR2 as FVKESK. The CDR3 protein is CASSSGRLYGYTF. CDR3 in DNA: TGTGCCAGCAGCTCAGGGAGACTCTATGGCTACACCTTC.

This clonotype was detected ten times or more. The chain has TRBV12-3 or TRBV12-4 and TRBJ1-5; D is uncertain. The CDR3 totals 13 residues. Trimming shortened V by 2 bases and J by 4 bases, and 6 bases separated the two germline ends. The CDR3 reads CASSLSLNQPQHF. The CDR3 DNA follows: TGTGCCAGCAGTTTATCCTTGAATCAGCCCCAGCATTTT.

This clonotype was seen repeatedly, ten times or more. The chain uses TRBV20-1 and TRBJ2-7; TRBD1 agrees at 7 bases. From germline, CDR1 is DFQATT and CDR2 SNEGSKA (reference sequence). V was pared by 0 bases and J by 3 bases, with 5 bases of the junction left unmatched. The CDR3 runs 14 residues. The CDR3, as DNA: TGCAGTGCTAGAGATTTAGGGACAGTCTACGAGCAGTACTTC. Amino acids: CSARDLGTVYEQYF.

This clonotype was seen repeatedly, ten times or more. The CDR3 nucleotides are TGTGCCAGCAGTTTATACCGGATTTGGACAGATACGCAGTATTTT. Translation gives CASSLYRIWTDTQYF. The chain links TRBV12-3 or TRBV12-4 to TRBJ2-3; D unclear. V lost 2 bases to trimming and J lost 3 bases, with 12 bases between them. This CDR3 has 15 residues.

The CDR3 reads CATSDFAGEQFF. CDR3 nucleotide sequence: TGTGCCACCAGTGATTTCGCTGGTGAGCAGTTCTTC. This chain joins TRBV24-1 and TRBJ2-1; D unclear. Looked up from germline, CDR1 is KGHDR and CDR2 is SFDVKD. The CDR3 runs 12 residues. Trimming removed 1 base from V and 9 bases from J, with 6 bases in between.

Remarks on this clonotype: One base away lies a much larger clone, so this may be a sequencing read error. This rearrangement joins TRBV29-1 to TRBJ2-1; D call uncertain. Trimming pared 3 bases from V and 10 bases from J, leaving 7 bases between. Germline V gives CDR1 SQVTM, CDR2 ANQGSEA. The CDR3 contains 10 residues. Written as DNA, the CDR3 is TGCAGCGTTGACCCCAGGGAGCAGTTCTTC. As protein: CSVDPREQFF.

This clonotype was counted many times. The chain is built from TRBV6-5 and TRBJ2-5; 8 nucleotides match TRBD1. Germline lookup yields CDR1 MNHEY and CDR2 SVGAGI. V shed 5 bases, J shed 7 bases, and the junction held 21 bases outside the gene matches. The CDR3 has 18 residues. CDR3 DNA: TGTGCCAGCAGTCTCTACCTTCGACAGGGGATACCCGATGGGACCCAGTACTTC. Encoded protein: CASSLYLRQGIPDGTQYF.

This clonotype was counted at least ten times. This rearrangement joins TRBV5-1 to TRBJ2-2, with TRBD2 identical over 8 bases. The CDR3 extends over 19 amino acids. Germline V gene data show CDR1 as SGHRS and CDR2 as YFSETQ. V dropped 0 bases and J dropped 6; count of bases not matched to a gene: 16. The CDR3, as DNA: TGCGCCAGCAGCTTGGCCTATCTGCGGAGCGGGAGTGGTCCCGGGGAGCTGTTTTTT. Protein: CASSLAYLRSGSGPGELFF.

This clonotype was seen ten or more times. V and J are TRBV5-4 and TRBJ2-7; D unresolved. The CDR3 runs to 11 residues. V was shortened by 4 bases and J by 3 bases, with 5 bases between the two germline ends. The V gene's germline CDR1 is SGHNT and CDR2 YYREEE (reference sequence). The CDR3 sequence is CASSGVYEQYF. CDR3 coding DNA: TGTGCCAGCAGCGGTGTCTACGAGCAGTACTTC.

This clonotype was recorded at least ten times. The V and J genes are TRBV9 and TRBJ2-2; D might be TRBD1 or TRBD2, each matching 5 bases. The CDR3 loop spans 11 amino acids. V lost 5 bases, J lost 8 bases, and 7 bases lay in between. Per germline, CDR1 SGDLS and CDR2 YYNGEE. CDR3 residues: CASRGEGELFF. The CDR3 region has the DNA TGTGCCAGCAGAGGGGAGGGGGAGCTGTTTTTT.

This clonotype has at least ten counts. This chain uses TRBV27 with TRBJ2-3; D may correspond to TRBD1 or TRBD2 (5 bases each). CDR1 MNHEY and CDR2 SMNVEV come from the germline V gene (reference sequence). The CDR3 spans 17 residues. Trimming removed 3 bases at V and 2 bases at J, with 18 bases between. The CDR3 nucleotides read TGTGCCAGCAGTTTTATCTGGGGGAAGGAAAACACAGATACGCAGTATTTT. Its protein product is CASSFIWGKENTDTQYF.

This clonotype has ten or more counts. The chain joins TRBV6-1 to TRBJ2-1; D may be TRBD2 (7 bases). The CDR3 runs to 16 residues. Germline CDR1 is MNHNS and CDR2 is SASEGT. V lost 8 bases, J lost 3 bases, and 20 bases lay in between. CDR3 nucleotide sequence: TGTGCCAGCTTTGAGTCGAGCGGGACACACTACAATGAGCAGTTCTTC. Its protein is CASFESSGTHYNEQFF.

This clonotype was seen ten or more times. The chain is built from TRBV28 and TRBJ2-7, with D tentatively TRBD2 (5 bases). CDR3 length: 13 amino acids. Trimming pared 7 bases from V and 2 bases from J, leaving 12 bases between. CDR1 MDHEN and CDR2 SYDVKM come from the germline V gene. The DNA of the CDR3 is TGTGCCAGCAAGATCATCGGGACCTACGAGCAGTACTTC. Protein sequence: CASKIIGTYEQYF.